This passage covers 25 T cell receptor beta chains from one sample sequenced in a study of CD8+CD57+ T cells in acquired aplastic anemia. Genomic DNA templated the TCR beta VDJ and CDR3 profiling. TCRdb called the reads again in MiXCR, with one record for every CDR3 protein. The sample yields some 47,000 distinct CDR3 sequences, around 72% seen once. The sample taken for sequencing was sorted CD4+, CD8+, or CD8+CD57+ T cells (not recorded which) from PBMCs. These receptors were obtained from a human donor in good health, serving as a control.

The chain is built from TRBV15 and TRBJ2-1, with D possibly being TRBD2 (6 bases). Trimming removed 3 bases from V and 0 bases from J, with 15 bases in between. The CDR3 is 17 amino acids. Looked up from germline, CDR1 is LNHNV and CDR2 is YYDKDF (reference sequence). In DNA form, the CDR3 reads TGTGCCACCAGCAGCAACCGCGGGATGAGCTCCTACAATGAGCAGTTCTTC. Translated, it gives CATSSNRGMSSYNEQFF.

This clonotype was seen a few times. J is TRBJ1-2 and V is TRBV20-1; 7 positions agree with TRBD1. Per the germline V gene, CDR1 is DFQATT and CDR2 is SNEGSKA (reference sequence). The V segment lost 6 bases and the J segment 12 bases; nucleotides outside the gene matches: 4. The CDR3 runs 9 residues. CDR3 in DNA: TGCAGTGCCGGGGACAGCCACACCTTC. It specifies CSAGDSHTF.

This clonotype was observed once. The chain links TRBV19 to TRBJ1-2; D is undetermined. Trimming took off 4 bases at V and 6 bases at J, with 15 bases between the two ends. Germline V CDR1 and CDR2: LNHDA, SQIVND (reference sequence). The CDR3 is 14 amino acids. CDR3 DNA: TGTGCCAGTAGTAAGGTAGGAACGATCCATGGCTACACCTTC. Translation: CASSKVGTIHGYTF.

The chain uses TRBV7-2 and TRBJ1-1, with D possibly matching TRBD1 (6 bases). CDR1 and CDR2 from the germline V gene are SGHTA and FQGNSA. The CDR3 has 14 residues. The V end was cut by 3 bases, the J end by 5 bases, with 13 bases between. DNA for the CDR3: TGTGCCAGCAGCTTTCGACAGGCGACTACTGAAGCTTTCTTT. Amino acid sequence: CASSFRQATTEAFF. The full variable domain, rest sourced from reference TRBV7-2 and TRBJ1-1, is GAGVSQSPSNKVTEKGKDVELRCDPISGHTALYWYRQSLGQGLEFLIYFQGNSAPDKSGLPSDRFSAERTGGSVSTLTIQRTQQEDSAVYLCASSFRQATTEAFFGQGTRLTVV.

The CDR3 nucleotides are TGCAGTGCGGAAGGACACCGTTACCCCTACGAGCAGTACTTC. Its translation: CSAEGHRYPYEQYF. This chain links TRBV20-1 with TRBJ2-7; D perhaps matches TRBD1 (5 bases). The germline V and J ends were trimmed by 6 bases and 2 bases, with 17 bases remaining between them. The germline V gene encodes CDR1 DFQATT and CDR2 SNEGSKA (reference sequence). The CDR3 spans 14 residues.

The genes are TRBV5-5 and TRBJ2-7; 7 bases align to TRBD1. The CDR3 has 12 amino acids. V lost 6 bases to trimming and J lost 3 bases; unmatched junction nucleotides: 3. CDR1 SGHKS and CDR2 YYEKEE come from the germline V gene (reference sequence). CDR3 amino acids: CASTGTVYEQYF. Here the CDR3 DNA reads TGTGCCAGCACCGGGACAGTCTACGAGCAGTACTTC.

The chain employs TRBV4-3 and TRBJ2-7; possible D gene TRBD1, 6 bases. Germline assignment: CDR1 LGHNA and CDR2 YSLEER. The V gene lost 0 bases and the J gene lost 3 bases, with 9 bases spanning the gap. CDR3 size: 14 residues. The CDR3 nucleotides are TGCGCCAGCAGCCAAGACAGGGGTGACTACGAGCAGTACGTC. It codes for CASSQDRGDYEQYV.

The V call is TRBV19, the J call TRBJ1-1; tentatively, D is TRBD1 (5 bases). V was pared by 9 bases and J by 9 bases, with 20 bases between. This CDR3 contains 13 residues. CDR1 and CDR2 from the germline V gene are LNHDA and SQIVND (reference sequence). This chain's CDR3 is CASSYRDPSKAFF. DNA of the CDR3: TGTGCCAGCAGCTACCGGGACCCGTCCAAAGCTTTCTTT.

The chain is built from TRBV15 and TRBJ2-7; possible D gene TRBD2, 5 bases. Deletions cut 0 bases from V and 3 bases from J, with 6 bases between. This CDR3 spans 13 amino acids. CDR1 and CDR2 (germline): LNHNV, YYDKDF (reference sequence). The CDR3 nucleotides are TGTGCCACCAGCAGAGAGGGGAGCTACGAGCAGTACTTC. Its translation: CATSREGSYEQYF.

The V and J genes are TRBV25-1 and TRBJ2-1; D is unclear. Trimming took 3 bases from V and 16 from J, leaving 7 bases between them. The CDR3 contains 9 residues. Germline V CDR1 and CDR2: MGHDK, SYGVNS. The CDR3 nucleotides read TGTGCCAGCAGTGACCCTCTTTTCTTC. As protein: CASSDPLFF.

This chain connects TRBV7-9 to TRBJ2-5; D call uncertain. CDR3 length: 12 amino acids. The germline V gene encodes CDR1 SEHNR and CDR2 FQNEAQ (reference sequence). Trimming stripped 3 bases from V and 6 bases from J, with 8 bases between. The CDR3 sequence: CASSLRLQTQYF. DNA of the CDR3: TGTGCCAGCAGCTTGCGGTTGCAGACCCAGTACTTC. The full variable domain, with the rest looked up from reference TRBV7-9 and TRBJ2-5, is DTGVSQNPRHKITKRGQNVTFRCDPISEHNRLYWYRQTLGQGPEFLTYFQNEAQLEKSRLLSDRFSAERPKGSFSTLEIQRTEQGDSAMYLCASSLRLQTQYFGPGTRLLVL.

The rearrangement links TRBV7-9 to TRBJ1-2, with a weak D call TRBD1 (5 bases). Germline CDR1 SEHNR, CDR2 FQNEAQ (reference sequence). The CDR3 consists of 15 residues. The ends were cut back, 4 bases at V and 4 bases at J, with 16 bases in the middle. CDR3 bases: TGTGCCAGCAGCTCGAGCCCGGGGCAGTCCTATGGCTACACCTTC. Protein product: CASSSSPGQSYGYTF.

This clonotype showed up just a few times. The CDR3 nucleotides read TGTGCCAGCAGTAACGGGGCCGAGCAGTACTTC. Protein: CASSNGAEQYF. This chain links TRBV6-5 with TRBJ2-7, with D perhaps assigned TRBD1 or TRBD2 (5 bases each). Germline V gives CDR1 MNHEY, CDR2 SVGAGI. The CDR3 has 11 amino acids. V was shortened by 5 bases and J by 6 bases, with 8 bases between the two germline ends.

This sequence joins TRBV25-1 and TRBJ1-5; D possibly corresponds to TRBD1 (5 bases). CDR1 and CDR2 (germline): MGHDK, SYGVNS. CDR3 size: 15 residues. The V end lost 2 bases, the J end lost 7 bases, and 15 bases lay between the germline ends. The DNA for the CDR3 is TGTGCCAGCAGTGAAGCAGGGACCGAGGAACAGCCCCAGCATTTT. It translates to CASSEAGTEEQPQHF.

The table lists this clonotype with a count of one. The rearrangement uses TRBV7-9 and TRBJ1-5; D is possibly TRBD1 (6 bases). This CDR3 has 14 residues. The germline V and J ends were trimmed by 6 bases and 3 bases, with 12 bases remaining between them. Germline CDR1 reads SEHNR; CDR2 reads FQNEAQ (reference sequence). As DNA, the CDR3 is TGTGCCAGCAGTTCGGACAGCTACAATCAGCCCCAGCATTTT. Amino acids: CASSSDSYNQPQHF. Using reference TRBV7-9 and TRBJ1-5 for the parts outside the CDR3, the full variable domain is DTGVSQNPRHKITKRGQNVTFRCDPISEHNRLYWYRQTLGQGPEFLTYFQNEAQLEKSRLLSDRFSAERPKGSFSTLEIQRTEQGDSAMYLCASSSDSYNQPQHFGDGTRLSIL.

V gene TRBV7-2 combines with J gene TRBJ2-5, with D tentatively TRBD2 (6 bases). Trimming pared 1 base from V and 2 bases from J, leaving 14 bases between. Germline values: CDR1 SGHTA, CDR2 FQGNSA. The CDR3 spans 16 residues. CDR3 sequence: CASSLGVVGRQETQYF. The CDR3 DNA sequence: TGTGCCAGCAGCTTAGGAGTGGTCGGGAGACAAGAGACCCAGTACTTC.

V and J are TRBV11-1 and TRBJ1-2, with 7 bases matching TRBD1. This CDR3 is built from 16 residues. Germline trimming cut 5 bases from V and 8 bases from J; bases unmatched to any gene: 17. From germline, CDR1 is SGHAT and CDR2 FQDESV (reference sequence). CDR3 bases: TGTGCCAGCAGCCGACCTAATAACAGAGGGGGCGGCGGCTACACCTTC. It is translated as CASSRPNNRGGGGYTF. The full variable domain, in which reference TRBV11-1 and TRBJ1-2 provide the parts outside the CDR3, is EAEVAQSPRYKITEKSQAVAFWCDPISGHATLYWYRQILGQGPELLVQFQDESVVDDSQLPKDRFSAERLKGVDSTLKIQPAELGDSAMYLCASSRPNNRGGGGYTFGSGTRLTVV.

The CDR3 coding sequence is TGTGCCAGCGGATCAAATAGCGTGGATACGCAGTATTTT. Its protein is CASGSNSVDTQYF. The chain is built from TRBV7-8 and TRBJ2-3; D is possibly TRBD2 (5 bases). The germline CDR1 and CDR2 sequences are SGHVS and FQNEAQ. CDR3 size: 13 residues. Trimming took off 8 bases at V and 6 bases at J, with 15 bases between the two ends.

The CDR3 coding sequence is TGTGCCAGCAGTGAGGGGCACGGCTACACCTTC. It is translated as CASSEGHGYTF. The chain carries TRBV25-1 and TRBJ1-2, with D possibly being TRBD1 (5 bases). CDR1 is MGHDK, CDR2 SYGVNS, per germline. Trimming took 3 bases from V and 8 from J, leaving 7 bases between them. The CDR3 has 11 residues.

Only one count was recorded for this clonotype. The chain uses TRBV7-9 and TRBJ2-7; D is ambiguous. V was clipped by 5 bases and J by 6 bases, with 11 bases between them. Germline CDR1 and CDR2: SEHNR and FQNEAQ (reference sequence). The CDR3 consists of 12 residues. This CDR3 reads CASSPSGREQYF. The DNA of the CDR3 is TGTGCCAGCAGCCCCAGTGGGCGCGAGCAGTACTTC.

This clonotype was picked up many times. This rearrangement joins TRBV20-1 to TRBJ2-7, with 7 bases matching TRBD1. Germline V gene lookup returns CDR1 DFQATT and CDR2 SNEGSKA (reference sequence). The CDR3 contains 13 residues. J gave up 2 bases and V 4 bases, and 5 bases lay outside the gene matches. This chain's CDR3 is CSAIPTGTYEQYF. The CDR3 DNA follows: TGCAGTGCTATACCGACAGGGACCTACGAGCAGTACTTC.

This chain uses TRBV2 with TRBJ1-2; unclear D gene. Trimming stripped 3 bases from V and 2 bases from J, with 7 bases between. Germline CDR1 and CDR2: SNHLY and FYNNEI. The CDR3 consists of 13 residues. CDR3 residues: CASSDEVNYGYTF. The CDR3 DNA follows: TGTGCCAGCAGTGACGAGGTCAACTATGGCTACACCTTC. Full variable domain (missing parts from reference TRBV2 and TRBJ1-2): EPEVTQTPSHQVTQMGQEVILRCVPISNHLYFYWYRQILGQKVEFLVSFYNNEISEKSEIFDDQFSVERPDGSNFTLKIRSTKLEDSAMYFCASSDEVNYGYTFGSGTRLTVV.

This clonotype appeared a few times. V and J are TRBV15 and TRBJ2-3, with a tentative D call TRBD2 (7 bases). Trimming stripped 0 bases from V and 6 bases from J, with 13 bases between. This CDR3 is built from 15 residues. Germline CDR1 and CDR2: LNHNV and YYDKDF (reference sequence). The CDR3 loop is CATSREEGGPDTQYF. As DNA, the CDR3 is TGTGCCACCAGCAGAGAAGAGGGGGGGCCGGATACGCAGTATTTT.

This chain links TRBV7-9 with TRBJ2-1; D not certain. The germline V gene has CDR1 SEHNR and CDR2 FQNEAQ (reference sequence). The CDR3 has 14 residues. V dropped 5 bases and J dropped 9 bases, with 17 bases sitting between them. The CDR3 nucleotides read TGTGCCAGCAGCCCCCTGGCCCCCGGGCGTGAGCAGTTCTTC. It codes for CASSPLAPGREQFF.

The chain joins TRBV25-1 to TRBJ1-6, with D possibly TRBD1 on 5 matching bases. V was clipped by 6 bases and J by 10 bases, with 16 bases between them. The germline gives CDR1 MGHDK, CDR2 SYGVNS. The CDR3 consists of 14 residues. Written as DNA, the CDR3 is TGTGCCAGCAGCGGGGGTCAGGAAACGTCACCCCTCCACTTT. This sequence encodes CASSGGQETSPLHF. Based on the CDR3 plus reference TRBV25-1 and TRBJ1-6, the full variable domain is EADIYQTPRYLVIGTGKKITLECSQTMGHDKMYWYQQDPGMELHLIHYSYGVNSTEKGDLSSESTVSRIRTEHFPLTLESARPSHTSQYLCASSGGQETSPLHFGNGTRLTVT.